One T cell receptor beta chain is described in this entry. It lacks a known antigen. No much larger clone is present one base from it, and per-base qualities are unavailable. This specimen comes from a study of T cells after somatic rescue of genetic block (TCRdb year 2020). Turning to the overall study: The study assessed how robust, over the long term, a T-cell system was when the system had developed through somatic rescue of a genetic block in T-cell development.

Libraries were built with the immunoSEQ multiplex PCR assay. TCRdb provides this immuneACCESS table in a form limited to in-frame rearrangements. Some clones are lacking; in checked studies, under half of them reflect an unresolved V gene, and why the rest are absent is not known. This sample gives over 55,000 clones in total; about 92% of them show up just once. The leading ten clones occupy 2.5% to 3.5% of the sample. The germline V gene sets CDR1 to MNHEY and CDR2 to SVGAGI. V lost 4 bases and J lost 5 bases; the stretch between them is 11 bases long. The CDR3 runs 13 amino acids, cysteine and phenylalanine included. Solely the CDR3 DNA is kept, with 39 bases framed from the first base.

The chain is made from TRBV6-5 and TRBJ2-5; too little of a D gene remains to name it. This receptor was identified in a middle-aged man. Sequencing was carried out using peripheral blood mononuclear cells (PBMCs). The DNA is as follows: TGTGCCAGCAGTTCGCTTAGGTCGGAGACCCAGTACTTC. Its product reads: CASSSLRSETQYF.